Below are 12 T cell receptor beta chains sequenced from a single sample in a study of identical twins. TCRdb called the 5' RACE reads again in MiXCR, with one record for every CDR3 protein. This repertoire shows around 250,000 distinct CDR3 sequences, 12% found once; its top ten account for roughly 3.7%. This sample was shared with a second study, whose subject was yellow fever vaccine responses in identical twins.

Material for sequencing was memory (CD45RO+) T cells sorted from blood. The receptors shown here come from a woman aged 18-29 years in good health.

The chain recombines TRBV19 with TRBJ2-5; D assignment may be TRBD1 or TRBD2 (5 bases each). V was clipped by 5 bases and J by 5 bases, with 12 bases between them. This CDR3 is built from 13 residues. Germline loops: CDR1 LNHDA, CDR2 SQIVND (reference sequence). The CDR3 spells CASSRDGGETQYF. The CDR3 DNA reads as TGTGCCAGTAGTCGGGACGGCGGGGAGACCCAGTACTTC.

The chain combines TRBV24-1 with TRBJ2-7; TRBD2 is a possible D gene (5 bases). V was clipped by 5 bases and J by 9 bases, with 16 bases between them. The germline CDR1 and CDR2 sequences are KGHDR and SFDVKD. The CDR3 extends over 13 amino acids. This CDR3 reads CATSVSGIWGQYF. The CDR3 region has the DNA TGTGCCACCAGTGTCTCCGGGATTTGGGGGCAGTACTTC.

The chain employs TRBV27 and TRBJ2-1, with D perhaps being TRBD1 or TRBD2 (5 bases each). CDR1 is MNHEY, CDR2 SMNVEV, per germline (reference sequence). The CDR3 totals 15 residues. The V end was cut by 0 bases, the J end by 9 bases, with 15 bases between. The CDR3 loop reads CASSLSGNPGGEQFF. The DNA of the CDR3 is TGTGCCAGCAGTTTATCGGGGAACCCTGGGGGTGAGCAGTTCTTC.

The sample holds many counts of this clonotype. The chain is built from TRBV12-3 or TRBV12-4 and TRBJ2-3, with D possibly TRBD1 on 6 matching bases. This CDR3 is built from 15 residues. The ends were cut back, 3 bases at V and 7 bases at J, with 17 bases in the middle. The CDR3 sequence: CASSFSRDTSHTQYF. The CDR3 DNA is TGTGCCAGCAGTTTCAGCAGGGACACATCGCATACGCAGTATTTT.

This clonotype was detected a few times. The genes are TRBV20-1 and TRBJ1-1; no clear D gene. The germline V and J ends were trimmed by 3 bases and 1 base, with 6 bases remaining between them. From germline, CDR1 is DFQATT and CDR2 SNEGSKA (reference sequence). CDR3 length: 12 residues. The DNA of the CDR3 is TGCAGTGCTAGTTCCGGGAACACTGAAGCTTTCTTT. The encoded protein is CSASSGNTEAFF.

The chain joins TRBV6-2 or TRBV6-3 to TRBJ2-1; D ambiguous. The germline V gene has CDR1 MNHEY and CDR2 SVGEGT. This CDR3 has 15 amino acids. V was pared by 0 bases and J by 8 bases, with 14 bases between. The chain's CDR3 is CASSYSGSPLYEQFF. The DNA of the CDR3 is TGTGCCAGCAGTTACTCAGGCAGTCCCCTATATGAGCAGTTCTTC.

This clonotype appeared many times. The genes are TRBV6-2 or TRBV6-3 and TRBJ2-3; D call uncertain. The V end lost 5 bases, the J end lost 6 bases, and 15 bases lay between the germline ends. The CDR3 runs to 14 residues. The germline V gene has CDR1 MNHEY and CDR2 SVGEGT. The CDR3 DNA is TGTGCCAGCAGTACGAGTGGATCGGTTGATACGCAGTATTTT. This codes for CASSTSGSVDTQYF.

Only a few counts were recorded for this clonotype. The chain has TRBV4-3 and TRBJ2-7; D is uncertain. This CDR3 has 14 amino acids. V was trimmed by 0 bases and J by 5 bases, leaving 11 bases between them. Germline loops: CDR1 LGHNA, CDR2 YSLEER. For the CDR3, the DNA is TGCGCCAGCAGCCAAGATTATGGGCTGCACGAGCAGTACTTC. This encodes CASSQDYGLHEQYF.

This clonotype was detected ten times or more. The chain is built from TRBV2 and TRBJ2-6; 15 bases line up with TRBD2. V was pared by 6 bases and J by 0 bases, with 12 bases of the junction left unmatched. The CDR3 covers 21 residues. Germline CDR1 SNHLY, CDR2 FYNNEI. The CDR3 is CASRNPGLAGGRSSGANVLTF. CDR3 DNA: TGTGCCAGCAGGAACCCGGGACTAGCGGGGGGCAGGAGCTCTGGGGCCAACGTCCTGACTTTC.

This chain joins TRBV12-3 or TRBV12-4 and TRBJ2-1; TRBD1 or TRBD2 may be the D gene (6 bases each). The CDR3 is 18 residues long. V lost 5 bases and J 3 bases, leaving 23 bases between the germline ends. CDR3 coding DNA: TGTGCCAGCAGTCCGGACAGCCTATCTAGCGCCTACTACAATGAGCAGTTCTTC. Protein sequence: CASSPDSLSSAYYNEQFF.

This clonotype has just a few counts. This sequence joins TRBV24-1 and TRBJ2-5; 14 bases fit TRBD2. CDR1 KGHDR and CDR2 SFDVKD come from the germline V gene. Trimming at V came to 3 bases and at J to 4 bases, leaving 6 bases not matched to a gene. This CDR3 is built from 17 residues. The CDR3 protein is CATSDPGLAGASETQYF. The CDR3 bases are TGTGCCACCAGTGATCCGGGACTAGCGGGAGCATCAGAGACCCAGTACTTC.

The chain is built from TRBV28 and TRBJ2-1; D perhaps matches TRBD1 (7 bases). Trimming pared 0 bases from V and 8 bases from J, leaving 17 bases between. The V gene's germline CDR1 is MDHEN and CDR2 SYDVKM. This CDR3 region has 16 residues. The CDR3: CASSLWSGRGVDEQFF. CDR3 nucleotide sequence: TGTGCCAGCAGTTTATGGTCGGGCAGGGGGGTCGATGAGCAGTTCTTC.